The 16 T cell receptor beta chains below were found in one sample sequenced in a study of OX40 agonist ivuxolimab in advanced cancers. Using immunoSEQ multiplex PCR, the repertoire was profiled, and TCRdb retains in-frame clones only, with some absent. The data hold tens of thousands of clones, with around 81% observed a single time. Here the sequenced sample was CD4+ or CD8+ T cells sorted from blood, taken in a trial of the OX40 agonist ivuxolimab. These receptors came from an adult with an advanced solid tumor such as melanoma, head and neck, liver or kidney cancer.

This rearrangement joins TRBV19 to TRBJ1-2; no firm D call. Germline V lookup: CDR1 LNHDA, CDR2 SQIVND (reference sequence). V was pared by 6 bases and J by 1 base, with 6 bases between. The CDR3 covers 12 residues. The CDR3 here is CASRYGNYGYTF. The DNA of the CDR3 is TGTGCCAGTAGGTACGGTAACTATGGCTACACCTTC.

The rearrangement uses TRBV6-6 and TRBJ2-5; TRBD1 agrees at 7 bases. The V and J ends lost 6 bases and 3 bases, in that order; junction bases with no gene match: 1. This CDR3 spans 12 amino acids. Per germline, CDR1 MNHNY and CDR2 SVGAGI (reference sequence). CDR3 region: CASSGQEETQYF. The DNA of the CDR3 is TGTGCCAGCAGCGGACAGGAAGAGACCCAGTACTTC.

The chain joins TRBV15 to TRBJ1-4; no definite D call. The V gene's germline CDR1 is LNHNV and CDR2 YYDKDF (reference sequence). Trimming left V 1 base short and J 5 bases short, with 11 bases between. This CDR3 is built from 15 residues. The CDR3 DNA reads TGTGCCACCAGCAGAGTGGGCAGCCCGAATGAAAAACTGTTTTTT. Amino acid sequence: CATSRVGSPNEKLFF.

This chain connects TRBV7-8 to TRBJ2-2; D may be TRBD1 or TRBD2 (5 bases each). Germline-derived CDR1 and CDR2 are SGHVS and FQNEAQ. V lost 4 bases and J lost 6, with 12 bases in between. The CDR3 has 14 amino acids. The CDR3 protein is CASSSGGGAGELFF. CDR3 in DNA: TGTGCCAGCAGCTCTGGTGGGGGAGCCGGGGAGCTGTTTTTT.

With regard to this clone: The junction differs from germline at one of its ends, possibly a read error. This chain links TRBV5-8 with TRBJ1-4, with 7 bases fitting TRBD1. The CDR3 runs to 11 residues. CDR1 and CDR2 from the germline V gene are SGHTS and YDEGEE. CDR3 in amino acids: CASSSGTEVIF. The CDR3, as DNA: TGTGCCAGCAGCTCCGGGACAGAAGTAATTTTT.

The genes are TRBV11-2 and TRBJ2-2; no definite D call. V gave up 6 bases and J gave up 7 bases, with 12 bases separating them. Germline V gives CDR1 SGHAT, CDR2 FQNNGV. The CDR3 is made up of 13 amino acids. In DNA, the CDR3 is TGTGCCAGCAGTCATGGAAGCAGCGGGGAGCTGTTTTTT. Translated: CASSHGSSGELFF.

The genes are TRBV19 and TRBJ1-1; 7 nucleotides match TRBD1. The J segment lost 1 base and the V segment lost 5 bases, leaving 7 bases of the junction unmatched. The CDR3 spans 15 residues. CDR1 is LNHDA, CDR2 SQIVND, per germline (reference sequence). CDR3 sequence reads: CASSPAQGRNTEAFF. The CDR3, as DNA: TGTGCCAGTAGTCCCGCACAGGGGCGGAACACTGAAGCTTTCTTT.

The chain uses TRBV4-1 and TRBJ2-2; D gene uncertain. Germline values: CDR1 MGHRA, CDR2 YSYEKL. The CDR3 is 16 residues long. V lost 1 base and J lost 3, with 12 bases in between. The CDR3 region is CASSQVRGGDTGELFF. CDR3 coding DNA: TGCGCCAGCAGCCAAGTTCGAGGTGGAGACACCGGGGAGCTGTTTTTT.

The V gene is TRBV29-1, the J gene TRBJ1-2; no clear D. The CDR3 totals 13 residues. Deletions cut 7 bases from V and 6 bases from J, with 18 bases between. CDR1 and CDR2 from the germline V gene are SQVTM and ANQGSEA. The DNA for the CDR3 is TGCAGCGCCAGGAAGGCGGCAGAGGATGGCTACACCTTC. Protein product: CSARKAAEDGYTF.

The V call is TRBV7-6, the J call TRBJ1-4; D unclear. This CDR3 has 12 amino acids. Germline V lookup: CDR1 SGHVS, CDR2 FNYEAQ. V lost 8 bases and J 8 bases, leaving 12 bases between the germline ends. The CDR3 sequence is CASGPGLEKLFF. The CDR3 coding sequence is TGTGCCAGCGGGCCGGGCCTAGAAAAACTGTTTTTT.

The chain employs TRBV7-9 and TRBJ1-1; D is uncertain. The CDR3 totals 10 residues. Germline V gives CDR1 SEHNR, CDR2 FQNEAQ (reference sequence). With 5 bases removed from V and 7 bases from J, the gap between germline ends came to 5 bases. Here the CDR3 DNA reads TGTGCCAGCAGCGTCAGTGAAGCTTTCTTT. Encoded protein: CASSVSEAFF.

V usage is TRBV7-9 and J usage is TRBJ1-3; D unresolved. The CDR3 totals 12 residues. CDR1 is SEHNR, CDR2 FQNEAQ, per germline (reference sequence). V was clipped by 3 bases and J by 4 bases, with 4 bases between them. CDR3 in amino acids: CASSLDGNTIYF. CDR3 sequence (DNA): TGTGCCAGCAGCTTGGACGGAAACACCATATATTTT.

This chain uses TRBV5-1 with TRBJ1-3; 9 bases agree with TRBD1. The length of the CDR3 is 18 residues. V dropped 4 bases and J dropped 2; count of bases not matched to a gene: 13. The germline V gene has CDR1 SGHRS and CDR2 YFSETQ. CDR3 DNA: TGCGCCAGCAGCCCAATCTCCGGGACAGGGTACACTGGAAACACCATATATTTT. Translation: CASSPISGTGYTGNTIYF.

V is TRBV7-6 and J is TRBJ1-6, with D uncertain. The CDR3 runs to 14 residues. Per germline, CDR1 SGHVS and CDR2 FNYEAQ. V lost 2 bases and J lost 7, with 9 bases in between. The CDR3: CASSLSGFNSPLHF. In DNA, the CDR3 is TGTGCCAGCAGCTTATCAGGCTTCAATTCACCCCTCCACTTT.

J is TRBJ1-1 and V is TRBV5-6; 8 bases are a match to TRBD1. After removal of 2 bases from V and 1 base from J, the junction contained 1 base not matched to a gene. The CDR3 has 14 residues. From germline, CDR1 is SGHDT and CDR2 YYEEEE. CDR3 nucleotide sequence: TGTGCCAGCAGCTTTACAGGGGGGAACACTGAAGCTTTCTTT. Its protein product is CASSFTGGNTEAFF.

This clone was recorded once. This chain links TRBV6-5 with TRBJ1-1; D might be TRBD1 (5 bases). The CDR3 length is 12 residues. V shed 2 bases and J shed 4 bases, with 5 bases lying between them. The germline V gene encodes CDR1 MNHEY and CDR2 SVGAGI. CDR3 DNA: TGTGCCAGCAGTTACGGGGCCACTGAAGCTTTCTTT. As protein: CASSYGATEAFF.